The 22 T cell receptor beta chains below were found in one sample sequenced in a study of T cells in women clearing cervical HPV infection. Method: immunoSEQ multiplex PCR; TCRdb's copy keeps in-frame clones and lacks some. The sample has about 15,000 clones. The sample was blood buffy coat. Source of these receptors: a woman between 18 and 69 years old with a cervical HPV16 infection that either progressed to CIN3+ or cleared (not recorded which).

Comment on this clone: The read ends 3 residues shy of where the CDR3 ends; the end is completed using the germline J gene. This chain links TRBV7-2 with TRBJ2-7; TRBD2 might be the D (6 bases). V was trimmed by 4 bases and J by 3 bases, leaving 16 bases between them. Germline V CDR1 and CDR2: SGHTA, FQGNSA. The CDR3 is 15 amino acids. The CDR3 here is CASSWGVAAIYEQYF. The sequenced part of the CDR3 DNA is TGTGCCAGCAGCTGGGGGGTAGCAGCAATCTACGAG. The whole variable domain, filled in from reference TRBV7-2 and TRBJ2-7, reads GAGVSQSPSNKVTEKGKDVELRCDPISGHTALYWYRQSLGQGLEFLIYFQGNSAPDKSGLPSDRFSAERTGGSVSTLTIQRTQQEDSAVYLCASSWGVAAIYEQYFGPGTRLTVT.

Of note for this clone: Coverage ceases 3 residues before the CDR3 finishes, and the germline J gene fills in the end. The chain employs TRBV4-1 and TRBJ1-2; D might be TRBD1 (5 bases). Germline CDR1 and CDR2: MGHRA and YSYEKL. Trimming cost V 1 base and J 4 bases, with 7 bases left between them. This CDR3 has 13 amino acids. This chain's CDR3 is CASSQGTSYGYTF. The CDR3 bases that were read are TGCGCCAGCAGCCAAGGGACAAGCTATGGC.

A note on this clone: The read ends 3 residues shy of where the CDR3 ends; the end is completed using the germline J gene. The genes are TRBV7-2 and TRBJ1-3, with a weak D call TRBD1 (5 bases). Per the germline V gene, CDR1 is SGHTA and CDR2 is FQGNSA. The CDR3 extends over 15 amino acids. V was trimmed by 3 bases and J by 5 bases, leaving 14 bases between them. CDR3 DNA (partial): TGTGCCAGCAGCTTTCCCACGGACAACCGAAACACC. Translating gives CASSFPTDNRNT. The CDR3 reads in full as CASSFPTDNRNTIYF.

Concerning this clone: The read terminates 3 residues ahead of where the CDR3 ends, so the germline J gene completes it. The chain couples TRBV6-2 or TRBV6-3 to TRBJ2-3; 8 bases line up with TRBD1. The CDR3 runs 14 residues. Germline trimming cut 6 bases from V and 2 bases from J; bases unmatched to any gene: 4. Germline V gene data show CDR1 as MNHEY and CDR2 as SVGEGT. CDR3 DNA (partial): TGTGCCAGCAGCCACAGGGGGAACACAGATACG. This translates into CASSHRGNTDT. The CDR3, in full, reads CASSHRGNTDTQYF.

About this clone: The CDR3 end falls 3 residues outside the read, so it is completed with the germline J gene. The chain joins TRBV2 to TRBJ2-7; TRBD1 matches 10 bases. This CDR3 has 16 residues. Germline CDR1 and CDR2: SNHLY and FYNNEI. Losses at the gene ends were 6 bases for V and 0 bases for J; bases not matched to a gene: 8. The CDR3 sequence is CASRLAGTGVSYEQYF. CDR3 DNA, as far as it was read: TGTGCCAGCAGACTCGCCGGGACAGGGGTCTCCTACGAG.

Points on this clone: The sequence runs out 3 residues before the end of the CDR3; the remainder is reconstructed from the germline J gene. The chain has TRBV7-9 and TRBJ2-5, with D possibly being TRBD2 (6 bases). This CDR3 has 13 amino acids. The germline V gene has CDR1 SEHNR and CDR2 FQNEAQ (reference sequence). V was trimmed by 5 bases and J by 5 bases, leaving 12 bases between them. Incomplete CDR3 DNA: TGTGCCAGCAGCGGTGACAGCGGGGAGACC. This sequence encodes CASSGDSGET. The full CDR3 protein reads CASSGDSGETQYF.

Note on this clone: The CDR3 end lies 3 residues beyond the end of the read and is filled in from the germline J gene. The rearrangement links TRBV29-1 to TRBJ2-1; tentatively, D is TRBD2 (8 bases). Germline V CDR1 and CDR2: SQVTM, ANQGSEA. The CDR3 has 19 residues. V lost 8 bases, J lost 3 bases, and 32 bases lay in between. CDR3 DNA, as far as it was read: TGCAGCTCCGAGGGGGCGGGGGGATCGGAGGTCGGGCTCTACAATGAG. Translating gives CSSEGAGGSEVGLYNE. The whole CDR3 sequence reads CSSEGAGGSEVGLYNEQFF.

CDR3 protein: CASSPGTGFGQYF. The sequenced part of the CDR3 DNA is TGTGCCAGCTCACCCGGGACAGGGTTTGGT. V gene TRBV18 combines with J gene TRBJ2-4; 9 bases are a match to TRBD1. The missing CDR3 end, 3 residues past where the read stops, is filled in from the germline J gene. CDR3 length: 13 amino acids. From germline, CDR1 is KGHSH and CDR2 LQKENI.

As to this clone: The read ends 3 residues before the CDR3 terminus; that terminus is restored from the germline J gene. The V and J genes are TRBV7-9 and TRBJ2-2; D gene unclear. In germline, CDR1 is SEHNR, CDR2 FQNEAQ (reference sequence). There are 11 residues in the CDR3. The sequenced part of the CDR3 DNA is TGTGCCAGCAGCATAACTGAAAAG. Residues: CASSITEK. The CDR3, in full, reads CASSITEKLFF.

Points on this clone: The read ends 3 residues before the CDR3 terminus; that terminus is restored from the germline J gene. Other DNA sequences in the same sample also yield this CDR3. The gene calls are TRBV20-1 and TRBJ2-3; 10 bases map to TRBD2. The CDR3 is 14 amino acids. CDR1 is DFQATT and CDR2 is SNEGSKA in the germline V gene (reference sequence). Trimming removed 5 bases from V and 5 bases from J; junction bases left unmatched: 7. The DNA read from the CDR3 is TGCAGTGCTGAGCGGGGGGGCCGTAGAGATACG. Translated, it gives CSAERGGRRDT. In full, the CDR3 reads CSAERGGRRDTQYF.

Of note for this clone: Read coverage stops 3 residues before the CDR3 terminus; the germline J gene supplies the remainder. The chain has TRBV7-2 and TRBJ1-2; 7 bases line up with TRBD1. This CDR3 has 15 residues. The germline V gene has CDR1 SGHTA and CDR2 FQGNSA. The CDR3 loop is CASSSQIGQARHYTF. The part of the CDR3 DNA that was read is TGTGCCAGCAGCTCTCAAATTGGACAGGCTCGTCAC. The variable domain in full, completed from reference TRBV7-2 and TRBJ1-2, reads GAGVSQSPSNKVTEKGKDVELRCDPISGHTALYWYRQSLGQGLEFLIYFQGNSAPDKSGLPSDRFSAERTGGSVSTLTIQRTQQEDSAVYLCASSSQIGQARHYTFGSGTRLTVV.

Note on this clone: The sequenced fragment ends 3 residues before the CDR3 boundary, so the rest is inferred from the germline J gene. The J gene is TRBJ2-1, the V gene TRBV18, with a possible D match to TRBD1 (5 bases). This CDR3 spans 18 amino acids. CDR1 is KGHSH and CDR2 is LQKENI in the germline V gene. Trimming pared 0 bases from V and 0 bases from J, leaving 15 bases between. The CDR3 is CASSPPGRAQSSYNEQFF. Incomplete CDR3 DNA: TGTGCCAGCTCACCACCTGGCAGGGCTCAAAGCTCCTACAATGAG.

To note about this clone: The CDR3 end is not reached by the read, which stops 3 residues before it; the germline J gene fills it in. This rearrangement joins TRBV20-1 to TRBJ2-3, with 7 bases matching TRBD2. From germline, CDR1 is DFQATT and CDR2 SNEGSKA (reference sequence). The CDR3 totals 15 residues. The ends lost 0 bases at V and 1 base at J; junction bases unmatched: 4. Here the CDR3 reads CSARDGGSGTDTQYF. The part of the CDR3 DNA that was read is TGCAGTGCTAGAGATGGCGGGAGTGGCACAGATACG.

A remark on this clone: The read is 3 residues too short to cover the CDR3 end, so that end is filled in from the germline J gene. The rearrangement links TRBV5-1 to TRBJ2-2, with 12 positions matching TRBD2. CDR1 and CDR2 from the germline V gene are SGHRS and YFSETQ. The CDR3 is 15 amino acids. V lost 4 bases to trimming and J lost 5 bases; unmatched junction nucleotides: 3. Here the CDR3 reads CASSTTSGSTGELFF. The DNA read from the CDR3 is TGCGCCAGCAGCACGACTAGCGGGAGTACCGGGGAG.

Concerning this clone itself: The sequenced fragment ends 3 residues before the CDR3 boundary, so the rest is inferred from the germline J gene. V and J are TRBV2 and TRBJ2-7; TRBD1 might be the D (7 bases). CDR1 is SNHLY, CDR2 FYNNEI, per germline. The CDR3 is made up of 15 amino acids. V was cut by 5 bases and J by 3 bases, with 17 bases left in between. The CDR3 here is CASSSGAGGGYEQYF. CDR3 DNA, as far as it was read: TGTGCCAGCAGTTCCGGTGCAGGGGGAGGCTACGAG.

Frequency places this clone as medium-sized. The covered CDR3 bases are TGTGCCAGCAGCTCCAAGGATGAG. Protein sequence: CASSSKDE. The whole CDR3 region reads CASSSKDEQFF. The chain uses TRBV7-9 and TRBJ2-1, with D uncertain. The missing CDR3 end, 3 residues past where the read stops, is filled in from the germline J gene. Germline lookup yields CDR1 SEHNR and CDR2 FQNEAQ (reference sequence). This CDR3 is built from 11 residues. The ends were cut back, 4 bases at V and 8 bases at J, with 6 bases in the middle.

For this clone: From the germline J gene comes the end of the CDR3, since the read stops 3 residues before it. The chain combines TRBV2 with TRBJ1-6; the match to TRBD1 covers 8 bases. This CDR3 spans 14 amino acids. In germline, CDR1 is SNHLY, CDR2 FYNNEI. J was trimmed by 8 bases and V by 9 bases; bases with no gene match: 9. CDR3 in amino acids: CASRGRGLYSPLHF. The sequenced CDR3 bases are TGTGCCAGTAGGGGCAGGGGGCTTTATTCACCC.

Of note for this clone: The DNA ends 3 residues before the CDR3 does, and the rest of the CDR3 is filled in from the germline J gene. The rearrangement uses TRBV10-3 and TRBJ1-4, with 7 bases aligning to TRBD1. This CDR3 is built from 18 residues. Germline V gene lookup returns CDR1 ENHRY and CDR2 SYGVKD. The CDR3 reads CAISEVSQGSSGANVLFF. The DNA read from the CDR3 is TGTGCCATCAGTGAGGTTTCACAGGGGAGCTCTGGGGCCAACGTA.

As to this clone: The read falls 3 residues short of the CDR3 end, and the missing part is taken from the germline J gene. The chain uses TRBV19 and TRBJ1-2; unclear D gene. Germline V gene data show CDR1 as LNHDA and CDR2 as SQIVND (reference sequence). This CDR3 has 12 amino acids. The CDR3 spells CASSPATDTYTF. The covered CDR3 bases are TGTGCCAGTAGTCCTGCCACAGATACC.

Of note for this clone: The read terminates 3 residues before the CDR3 end, so the remaining end is supplied by the germline J gene. The rearrangement links TRBV5-1 to TRBJ2-5; D remains ambiguous. The CDR3 has 11 amino acids. Germline CDR1 is SGHRS and CDR2 is YFSETQ. The CDR3 DNA, read in part, is TGCGCCAGCAGCTTGGAATCAACC. Protein: CASSLEST. The CDR3 in full is CASSLESTQYF.

Worth noting for this clone: The read stops 3 residues short of the end of the CDR3; the missing end is completed from the germline J gene. The V and J genes are TRBV19 and TRBJ1-5; no clear D. Looked up from germline, CDR1 is LNHDA and CDR2 is SQIVND (reference sequence). Trimming shortened V by 2 bases and J by 0 bases, and 8 bases separated the two germline ends. This CDR3 region has 15 residues. CDR3 DNA, as far as it was read: TGTGCCAGTAGTATACTAGAAGATAGCAATCAGCCC. Translation gives CASSILEDSNQP. The entire CDR3 reads CASSILEDSNQPQHF.

Remarks on this clone: Read data end 3 residues before the CDR3 end; the end is taken from the germline J gene. V is TRBV14 and J is TRBJ2-2; 8 bases fit TRBD1. The CDR3 runs to 14 residues. The germline V gene encodes CDR1 SGHDN and CDR2 FVKESK. CDR3 bases read: TGTGCCAGCAGCCGTACAGGGGGGCAATCACCG. Its translation is CASSRTGGQSP. The CDR3, in full, reads CASSRTGGQSPLFF. Full variable domain (remainder filled in from reference TRBV14 and TRBJ2-2): EAGVTQFPSHSVIEKGQTVTLRCDPISGHDNLYWYRRVMGKEIKFLLHFVKESKQDESGMPNNRFLAERTGGTYSTLKVQPAELEDSGVYFCASSRTGGQSPLFFGEGSRLTVL.